Listed here are 18 T cell receptor beta chains from one sample, sequenced in a study of metastatic and nonmetastatic thyroid tumors. Among the patients, none had received any treatment before thyroid surgery. Via MiXCR, TCRdb re-called the PCR reads. The sample consists of approximately 13,000 clones, about an eighth of them appearing once. Sequencing was carried out using blood. These receptors originate from a female donor with papillary thyroid cancer or a benign thyroid nodule (not recorded which). Some clones in this sample may be carry-over from other donors' samples.

This clone was found many times. The chain carries TRBV6-4 and TRBJ2-1, with 10 positions matching TRBD2. The CDR3 length is 15 residues. With 3 bases clipped from V and 6 bases from J, the junction kept 5 bases outside the gene matches. Germline V gives CDR1 MRHNA, CDR2 SNTAGT. The CDR3 DNA sequence: TGTGCCAGCAGTGAAGAAGCGGGAGGGGGCAATGAGCAGTTCTTC. It yields the protein CASSEEAGGGNEQFF.

This clone was observed at least ten times. This sequence joins TRBV18 and TRBJ1-4; D may be TRBD1 (6 bases). The CDR3 has 14 residues. The V and J ends lost 3 bases and 4 bases respectively, with 9 bases between them. The germline V gene encodes CDR1 KGHSH and CDR2 LQKENI. CDR3: CASSPPGDNEKLFF. CDR3 bases: TGTGCCAGCTCACCCCCAGGGGATAATGAAAAACTGTTTTTT.

This clone was seen ten or more times. This sequence joins TRBV20-1 and TRBJ2-7; TRBD2 aligns across 15 bases. V shed 6 bases, J shed 3 bases, and the junction held 9 bases outside the gene matches. Per germline, CDR1 DFQATT and CDR2 SNEGSKA (reference sequence). The CDR3 has 16 amino acids. DNA of the CDR3: TGCAGTGCCACCCCTTGGACTAGCGGGAGGGTCTACGAGCAGTACTTC. Protein product: CSATPWTSGRVYEQYF.

This clone was counted at least ten times. V and J are TRBV2 and TRBJ2-5; TRBD2 aligns across 8 bases. Germline V gene sequence: CDR1 SNHLY, CDR2 FYNNEI. V lost 0 bases, J lost 5 bases, and 2 bases stayed unmatched. The CDR3 runs to 14 residues. Here the CDR3 DNA reads TGTGCCAGCAGTGAAGCCCGGGGGGGGGAGACCCAGTACTTC. Its protein product is CASSEARGGETQYF. The variable domain in full, with the rest retrieved from reference TRBV2 and TRBJ2-5, is EPEVTQTPSHQVTQMGQEVILRCVPISNHLYFYWYRQILGQKVEFLVSFYNNEISEKSEIFDDQFSVERPDGSNFTLKIRSTKLEDSAMYFCASSEARGGETQYFGPGTRLLVL.

By sample share, this clone is medium-sized. The CDR3 DNA reads TGTGCCAGCAGTGCCGATACTAGCGGGAGGGGCTATGAGCAGTTCTTC. It specifies CASSADTSGRGYEQFF. The chain carries TRBV12-3 or TRBV12-4 and TRBJ2-1, with TRBD2 matching over 13 bases. Losses at the gene ends were 5 bases for V and 8 bases for J; bases not matched to a gene: 9. This CDR3 contains 16 residues.

The rearrangement links TRBV6-1 to TRBJ2-1; D might be TRBD2 (5 bases). V lost 3 bases to trimming and J lost 4 bases, with 16 bases between them. The CDR3 loop spans 16 amino acids. From germline, CDR1 is MNHNS and CDR2 SASEGT. CDR3 region: CASSEERWTCYNEQFF. CDR3 nucleotide sequence: TGTGCCAGCAGTGAGGAGCGGTGGACCTGTTACAATGAGCAGTTCTTC.

This clone is classed as large (0.1 to 1%). V gene TRBV7-2 combines with J gene TRBJ2-7; 11 bases are a match to TRBD2. Per the germline V gene, CDR1 is SGHTA and CDR2 is FQGNSA. The CDR3 sequence is 14 residues long. V shed 6 bases, J shed 1 base, and the junction held 2 bases outside the gene matches. This chain's CDR3 is CASRPSGGSYEQYF. CDR3 sequence (DNA): TGTGCCAGCAGACCTAGCGGGGGGTCCTACGAGCAGTACTTC.

The V and J genes are TRBV7-2 and TRBJ2-3; D could derive from TRBD1 or TRBD2 (5 bases each). Germline assignment: CDR1 SGHTA and CDR2 FQGNSA. The V end lost 5 bases, the J end lost 2 bases, and 8 bases lay between the germline ends. There are 13 residues in the CDR3. The CDR3 region is CASSHGATDTQYF. The CDR3 DNA follows: TGTGCCAGCAGCCACGGGGCCACAGATACGCAGTATTTT.

A note on this clone: The junction departs from germline at one end; a sequencing error may be responsible. This specimen includes other DNA sequences encoding the same CDR3. The chain is built from TRBV20-1 and TRBJ1-6, with D perhaps matching TRBD1 (5 bases). This CDR3 has 14 residues. Germline CDR1 and CDR2: DFQATT and SNEGSKA (reference sequence). CDR3 amino acids: CSVWGTGLSSPLHF. CDR3 sequence (DNA): TGCAGTGTTTGGGGGACGGGGCTAAGTTCACCACTCCACTTT.

This chain joins TRBV2 and TRBJ2-7; 8 bases align to TRBD2. This CDR3 is 15 amino acids long. J lost 7 bases, V lost 4 bases, and 12 bases had no gene match. Germline lookup yields CDR1 SNHLY and CDR2 FYNNEI. CDR3 DNA: TGTGCCAGCAGTGCGACTAGCGTTAGGGGTCGGGAGCAGTACTTC. Translation: CASSATSVRGREQYF.

Notes on this clone: No DNA is shown, since the ends of the CDR3 on it are uncertain; the CDR3 is the one TCRdb lists. The chain joins TRBV19 to TRBJ1-2; the table's D call, TRBD1, was not checked against the DNA. The CDR3 length equals 12 residues, ends included. Germline V lookup: CDR1 LNHDA, CDR2 SQIVND (reference sequence). The chain's CDR3 is CSSSPRQYGCTF.

This clone is termed medium-sized (0.01 to 0.1%). This CDR3 reads CASSLREASYEQYF. In DNA form, the CDR3 reads TGTGCCAGCAGTTTAAGGGAGGCCTCCTACGAGCAGTACTTC. The chain couples TRBV28 to TRBJ2-7; possibly TRBD2 for D (6 bases). V was trimmed by 2 bases and J by 0 bases, leaving 8 bases between them. There are 14 residues in the CDR3. Germline V gene lookup returns CDR1 MDHEN and CDR2 SYDVKM.

This clone was observed at least ten times. The chain joins TRBV5-8 to TRBJ1-2, with 7 positions matching TRBD1. The V segment lost 1 base and the J segment 6 bases; nucleotides outside the gene matches: 12. The germline V gene has CDR1 SGHTS and CDR2 YDEGEE. This CDR3 comprises 16 residues. Here the CDR3 DNA reads TGTGCCAGCAGCTTGTCCCGCCGGTTTACAGGGGATGGCTACACCTTC. Amino acid sequence: CASSLSRRFTGDGYTF.

The rearrangement joins TRBV4-2 to TRBJ2-3; TRBD2 aligns across 8 bases. This CDR3 comprises 17 residues. V lost 1 base and J lost 2; bases outside the gene matches: 8. Germline V gene data show CDR1 as LGHNA and CDR2 as YNFKEQ. CDR3: CASSQGGAGVITDTQYF. Written as DNA, the CDR3 is TGTGCCAGCAGCCAAGGGGGAGCGGGGGTTATCACAGATACGCAGTATTTT.

Worth noting for this clone: A much more abundant neighbour one base away suggests this may be a read error. Different DNA sequences within this sample yield the same CDR3. The chain uses TRBV6-1 and TRBJ2-3; a possible D gene is TRBD2 (6 bases). V gave up 6 bases and J gave up 0 bases, with 16 bases separating them. CDR1 is MNHNS and CDR2 is SASEGT in the germline V gene. This CDR3 comprises 16 residues. The CDR3 DNA reads TGTGCCAGCAGCCCCGGACTACCGCCTAGCACAGATACGCAGTATTTT. It encodes CASSPGLPPSTDTQYF.

This clone came up many times. The CDR3 sequence: CASSFQPGQIQETQYF. CDR3 sequence (DNA): TGTGCCAGCAGCTTCCAACCCGGGCAGATTCAAGAGACCCAGTACTTC. The gene calls are TRBV7-8 and TRBJ2-5; D is unresolved. With 3 bases removed from V and 2 bases from J, the gap between germline ends came to 16 bases. This CDR3 region has 16 residues. Germline V lookup: CDR1 SGHVS, CDR2 FQNEAQ.

This clone was counted ten times or more. A read error may explain this, as a much larger clone is one base away. This chain connects TRBV30 to TRBJ2-5; D perhaps matches TRBD2 (6 bases). The germline CDR1 and CDR2 sequences are GTSNPN and SVGIG (reference sequence). Trimming took 5 bases from V and 4 from J, leaving 17 bases between them. The CDR3 has 14 amino acids. The CDR3 sequence is CAWGSGVGGETQYF. The CDR3 bases are TGTGCCTGGGGGTCCGGGGTGGGGGGAGAGACCCAGTACTTC.

The sample holds many counts of this clone. The V call is TRBV3-1, the J call TRBJ1-2; 10 bases line up with TRBD1. The trim removed 4 bases at V and 1 base at J, leaving 3 bases unmatched. Germline CDR1 and CDR2: LGHDT and YNNKEL (reference sequence). CDR3 length: 15 residues. CDR3 region: CASSPTGGGNYGYTF. CDR3 DNA sequence: TGTGCCAGCAGCCCGACAGGGGGCGGTAACTATGGCTACACCTTC.